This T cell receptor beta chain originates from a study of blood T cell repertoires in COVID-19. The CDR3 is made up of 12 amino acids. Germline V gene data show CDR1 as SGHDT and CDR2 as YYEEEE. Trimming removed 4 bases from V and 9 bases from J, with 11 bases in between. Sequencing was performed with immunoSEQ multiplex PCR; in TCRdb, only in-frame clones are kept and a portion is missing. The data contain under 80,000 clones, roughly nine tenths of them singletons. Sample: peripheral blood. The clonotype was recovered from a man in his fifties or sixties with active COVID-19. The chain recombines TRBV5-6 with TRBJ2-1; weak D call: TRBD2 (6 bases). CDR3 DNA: TGTGCCAGCAGCCACAGACTAGTTGAGCAGTTCTTC. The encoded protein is CASSHRLVEQFF.